The rows below give T cell receptor beta chains drawn from one sample of a study of shared clonotypes between healthy human individuals. Data came from immunoSEQ multiplex PCR; TCRdb stores just in-frame clones and leaves some out. The sample yields about 1 million clones, about 70% seen once. Sequencing was performed on memory CD4+ T cells sorted from blood. The receptors were gathered from a man between 18 and 29 years old in good health. Both conserved end residues are part of each CDR3. Each record gives: J gene, clone size, D gene, V gene, CDR3 protein, CDR3 DNA. A D gene is named only where the DNA matches it firmly. Size is stated for part of the rows, as once, few or many counts, or as a class when the clone is expanded.

>TRBJ1-1|few|NA|TRBV6-5
CASSGISSSTEAFF
TGTGCCTCCTCCGGGATCTCTAGCAGCACTGAAGCTTTCTTT
>TRBJ1-6|few|NA|TRBV18
CASSTGRNSPLHF
TGTGCCAGCTCCACGGGGCGTAATTCACCCCTCCACTTT
>TRBJ1-2|NA|TRBD1|TRBV28
CASRYRKTGYGYTF
TGTGCCAGCAGATACCGAAAGACAGGGTATGGCTACACCTTC
>TRBJ1-1|few|NA|TRBV30
CAWKRGRMTMNTEAFF
TGTGCCTGGAAGCGAGGGAGGATGACCATGAACACTGAAGCTTTCTTT
>TRBJ1-6|NA|TRBD1|TRBV27
CASSLAWDRGSPLHF
TGTGCCAGCAGTTTGGCTTGGGACAGAGGATCACCCCTCCACTTT
>TRBJ2-1|NA|TRBD1|TRBV7-2
CASSLPGTGAYNEQFF
TGTGCCAGCAGCTTACCCGGGACAGGGGCCTACAATGAGCAGTTCTTC
>TRBJ2-7|NA|TRBD1|TRBV10-2
CASRPTGGYEQYF
TGCGCCAGCAGACCTACAGGGGGTTACGAGCAGTACTTC
>TRBJ2-7|NA|NA|TRBV11-2
CASSSPSGRETYEQYF
TGTGCCAGCAGCTCCCCTTCGGGGCGTGAAACCTACGAGCAGTACTTC
>TRBJ2-6|NA|NA|TRBV9
CASSVQPVRVDETRSGANVLTF
TGTGCCAGCAGCGTACAACCCGTAAGGGTAGATGAAACCCGGTCCGGGGCCAACGTCCTGACTTTC
>TRBJ2-2|NA|NA|TRBV5-6
CASSSWGSAGELFF
TGTGCCAGCAGTTCATGGGGTAGCGCCGGGGAGCTGTTTTTT
>TRBJ2-1|NA|TRBD2|TRBV5-1
CASSWQLAGGLNEQFF
TGCGCCAGCAGCTGGCAACTAGCGGGAGGCCTCAATGAGCAGTTCTTC
>TRBJ1-4|NA|TRBD1|TRBV5-1
CASSLVGQALKATNEKLFF
TGCGCCAGCAGCTTGGTGGGACAGGCGTTGAAAGCAACTAATGAAAAACTGTTTTTT
>TRBJ2-5|NA|NA|TRBV6-5
CASSYSPGEETQYF
TGTGCCAGCAGTTACTCTCCGGGGGAAGAGACCCAGTACTTC
>TRBJ1-2|NA|NA|TRBV25-1
CASSETESNYGYTF
TGTGCCAGCAGTGAAACTGAGAGTAACTATGGCTACACCTTC
>TRBJ2-7|many|TRBD2|TRBV7-2
CASSLASGGGYEQYF
TGTGCCAGCAGCTTAGCTAGCGGGGGGGGCTACGAGCAGTACTTC
>TRBJ1-2|NA|NA|TRBV28
CASSLVLGTGGGYTF
TGTGCCAGCAGTTTGGTACTGGGGACCGGCGGCGGCTACACCTTC
>TRBJ2-2|NA|NA|TRBV6-6
CASSPGVLRTGELFF
TGTGCCAGCAGTCCCGGGGTATTGAGGACCGGGGAGCTGTTTTTT
>TRBJ2-1|NA|NA|TRBV19
CASSMGLQDNEQFF
TGTGCCAGTAGTATGGGACTCCAAGACAATGAGCAGTTCTTC
>TRBJ2-7|NA|NA|TRBV27
CASSSLIPPYEQYF
TGTGCCAGCAGTTCATTAATCCCCCCGTACGAGCAGTACTTC
>TRBJ1-1|NA|NA|TRBV29-1
CSVVYTEAFF
TGCAGCGTTGTGTATACTGAAGCTTTCTTT
>TRBJ2-6|NA|NA|TRBV30
CAWSGGANVLTF
TGTGCCTGGAGTGGTGGGGCCAACGTCCTGACTTTC
>TRBJ1-6|few|TRBD1|TRBV2
CASGTGVGSPLHF
TGTGCCAGCGGGACAGGGGTAGGGTCACCCCTCCACTTT
>TRBJ2-3|once|TRBD2|TRBV27
CASSFLAGGTDTQYF
TGTGCCAGCAGCTTTTTAGCGGGGGGCACAGATACGCAGTATTTT
>TRBJ2-7|NA|NA|TRBV11-1
CASSPAPTAVYEQYF
TGTGCCAGCAGCCCGGCGCCGACAGCCGTCTACGAGCAGTACTTC
>TRBJ2-1|NA|NA|TRBV5-1
CASSPGLITFYNEQFF
TGCGCCAGCAGCCCCGGGCTAATTACCTTCTACAATGAGCAGTTCTTC
>TRBJ2-5|NA|TRBD2|TRBV9
CASSVTSGRGETQYF
TGTGCCAGCAGCGTTACTAGCGGGAGAGGTGAGACCCAGTACTTC
>TRBJ2-3|NA|TRBD2|TRBV30
CAWSVAGGGKAPQYF
TGTGCCTGGAGTGTTGCGGGGGGCGGAAAGGCGCCGCAGTATTTT
>TRBJ1-2|NA|NA|TRBV27
CASSWAPQELGGYTF
TGTGCCAGCTCGTGGGCTCCACAGGAATTAGGCGGCTACACCTTC
>TRBJ1-4|NA|NA|TRBV2
CASSDRGGTGEKLFF
TGTGCCAGCAGTGATCGGGGCGGTACCGGGGAAAAACTGTTTTTT
>TRBJ2-1|NA|TRBD2|TRBV9
CASSVAASGHNEQFF
TGTGCCAGCAGCGTAGCCGCTAGCGGCCACAATGAGCAGTTCTTC
>TRBJ2-7|NA|TRBD1|TRBV30
CAWREGQGAYEQYF
TGTGCCTGGAGGGAGGGACAGGGGGCCTACGAGCAGTACTTC
>TRBJ2-2|few|NA|TRBV5-1
CASRDEGTGTGELFF
TGCGCCAGCAGGGATGAGGGAACCGGCACCGGGGAGCTGTTTTTT
>TRBJ2-7|few|TRBD1|TRBV30
CAWSGDREKQYF
TGTGCCTGGAGTGGGGACAGGGAAAAGCAGTACTTC
>TRBJ2-5|many|NA|TRBV4-1
CASSQGGGAPQETQYF
TGCGCCAGCAGCCAGGGGGGCGGGGCTCCCCAAGAGACCCAGTACTTC
>TRBJ1-1|NA|NA|TRBV30
CAWSDQGGVPEAFF
TGTGCCTGGAGTGATCAGGGAGGTGTCCCTGAAGCTTTCTTT
>TRBJ1-2|NA|NA|TRBV19
CASNIQGGGYGYTF
TGTGCCAGTAATATACAGGGAGGCGGCTATGGCTACACCTTC
>TRBJ2-2|NA|TRBD2|TRBV19
CASSIVAGNTGELFF
TGTGCCAGTAGTATAGTAGCGGGTAACACCGGGGAGCTGTTTTTT
>TRBJ2-3|NA|NA|TRBV10-1
CASSESGTDTQYF
TGCGCCAGCAGTGAGAGCGGGACAGATACGCAGTATTTT
>TRBJ1-6|NA|TRBD1|TRBV28
CASSLPQGGPNSPLHF
TGTGCCAGCAGCCTTCCACAGGGGGGTCCCAATTCACCCCTCCACTTT
>TRBJ2-3|NA|NA|TRBV18
CASSPGASDTDTQYF
TGTGCCAGCTCACCAGGGGCTTCGGACACAGATACGCAGTATTTT
>TRBJ2-3|NA|NA|TRBV18
CASSPNTISDTQYF
TGTGCCAGCTCACCCAATACTATCTCAGATACGCAGTATTTT
>TRBJ1-1|few|NA|TRBV6-4
CASGVDHNTEAFF
TGTGCCAGCGGGGTTGACCATAACACTGAAGCTTTCTTT
>TRBJ2-2|NA|NA|TRBV5-1
CASSPEGPPNTGELFF
TGCGCCAGCAGCCCCGAGGGGCCCCCGAACACCGGGGAGCTGTTTTTT
>TRBJ2-1|NA|NA|TRBV12-5
CASGWGTSYNEQFF
TGTGCTAGTGGCTGGGGGACCTCCTACAATGAGCAGTTCTTC
>TRBJ2-2|NA|TRBD2|TRBV10-3
CAISARASGSNTGELFF
TGTGCCATCAGTGCCCGCGCTAGCGGGTCGAACACCGGGGAGCTGTTTTTT
>TRBJ2-5|NA|TRBD1|TRBV18
CASSPRQGRGETQYF
TGTGCCAGCTCACCACGACAGGGTCGCGGGGAGACCCAGTACTTC